A single sample gave rise to the 23 T cell receptor beta chains below, sequenced in a study of blood T cell repertoires in COVID-19. The method was immunoSEQ multiplex PCR; TCRdb's version includes in-frame clones alone and lacks a portion of them. The sample holds fewer than 500,000 clones, 86% seen once. Sequenced input: peripheral blood. The source is a woman between 25 and 40 years old with active or convalescent COVID-19.

V and J are TRBV5-1 and TRBJ2-2; 8 bases agree with TRBD2. In germline, CDR1 is SGHRS, CDR2 YFSETQ. The CDR3 covers 16 residues. The J segment lost 8 bases and the V segment lost 1 base, leaving 10 bases of the junction unmatched. The CDR3 DNA follows: TGCGCCAGCAGCTTGTTTTCGGGAGGGATCTCGGGGGAGCTGTTTTTT. Protein product: CASSLFSGGISGELFF.

The V and J genes are TRBV7-9 and TRBJ1-6; possible D gene TRBD1, 5 bases. V was trimmed by 6 bases and J by 4 bases, leaving 25 bases between them. The CDR3 runs to 19 residues. Per the germline V gene, CDR1 is SEHNR and CDR2 is FQNEAQ (reference sequence). CDR3 sequence: CASSYFGLGVTLYNSPLHF. The CDR3 nucleotides are TGTGCCAGCAGTTACTTTGGACTAGGGGTGACGTTATATAATTCACCCCTCCACTTT.

The chain recombines TRBV3-1 (or the pseudogene TRBV3-2) with TRBJ1-6; 9 nucleotides agree with TRBD1. Losses at the gene ends were 1 base for V and 9 bases for J; bases not matched to a gene: 4. Germline-derived CDR1 and CDR2 are LGHDT and YNNKEL (reference sequence). CDR3 length: 15 residues. CDR3: CASSQAGTGISPLHF. DNA for the CDR3: TGTGCCAGCAGCCAAGCCGGGACAGGGATTTCACCCCTCCACTTT.

The CDR3 DNA sequence: TGTGCCAGCAGCTTGCCAGGTAATGAAGCTTTCTTT. Translation: CASSLPGNEAFF. The chain joins TRBV5-8 to TRBJ1-1; D is undetermined. The V and J ends lost 1 base and 7 bases respectively, with 8 bases between them. This CDR3 spans 12 amino acids. Germline V gene data show CDR1 as SGHTS and CDR2 as YDEGEE.

Regarding this clone: At the DNA level, this CDR3 is encoded by other sequences in the same sample as well. The chain has TRBV10-3 and TRBJ1-2; weak D call: TRBD1 (6 bases). The CDR3 contains 13 residues. Trimming removed 3 bases from V and 2 bases from J, with 7 bases in between. Per the germline V gene, CDR1 is ENHRY and CDR2 is SYGVKD. The CDR3 sequence is CAISDDRNYGYTF. The DNA for the CDR3 is TGTGCCATCAGTGACGACAGGAACTATGGCTACACCTTC.

This chain's CDR3 is CASSLARGLTFTEAFF. In nucleotides, the CDR3 is TGTGCCAGCAGCTTAGCCAGGGGCCTCACCTTCACTGAAGCTTTCTTT. The chain has TRBV7-9 and TRBJ1-1; D is possibly TRBD1 (6 bases). Germline values: CDR1 SEHNR, CDR2 FQNEAQ (reference sequence). Trimming removed 0 bases at V and 4 bases at J, with 15 bases between. This CDR3 has 16 amino acids.

The V call is TRBV20-1, the J call TRBJ1-4, with D possibly being TRBD1 (5 bases). Trimming removed 6 bases at V and 3 bases at J, with 14 bases between. CDR3 length equals 14 residues. Germline V CDR1 and CDR2: DFQATT, SNEGSKA (reference sequence). CDR3: CSASKGPANEKLFF. The DNA of the CDR3 is TGCAGTGCGAGTAAGGGGCCGGCTAATGAAAAACTGTTTTTT.

The rearrangement uses TRBV19 and TRBJ2-2; D perhaps matches TRBD1 (6 bases). The CDR3 sequence is 16 residues long. From germline, CDR1 is LNHDA and CDR2 SQIVND (reference sequence). V was cut by 7 bases and J by 1 base, with 16 bases left in between. The CDR3 loop reads CASTLGQGRNTGELFF. The DNA of the CDR3 is TGTGCCAGTACCTTAGGGCAGGGGCGGAACACCGGGGAGCTGTTTTTT.

This clone came up once. The same CDR3 also results from other DNA sequences found in this sample. For the CDR3, the DNA is TGCGCCAGCAGCTTGGAGCGCTTGGGCACTGAAGCTTTCTTT. Its protein product is CASSLERLGTEAFF. V is TRBV5-1 and J is TRBJ1-1; no reliable D call. The CDR3 has 14 residues. V lost 0 bases and J lost 4, with 10 bases in between. Germline-derived CDR1 and CDR2 are SGHRS and YFSETQ.

The chain recombines TRBV18 with TRBJ2-3; 8 bases fit TRBD2. CDR1 is KGHSH and CDR2 is LQKENI in the germline V gene. Losses at the gene ends were 3 bases for V and 1 base for J; bases not matched to a gene: 0. This CDR3 region has 14 residues. The CDR3 DNA reads as TGTGCCAGCTCACCTAGCGGGGGCACAGATACGCAGTATTTT. Protein sequence: CASSPSGGTDTQYF.

The genes are TRBV5-1 and TRBJ2-7; 8 bases are a match to TRBD1. CDR3 length: 16 residues. The germline CDR1 and CDR2 sequences are SGHRS and YFSETQ. V was clipped by 0 bases and J by 4 bases; unmatched bases: 9. Written as DNA, the CDR3 is TGCGCCAGCAGCTTGGCCGGTCGGACAGGGTGGTACGAGCAGTACTTC. It encodes CASSLAGRTGWYEQYF. The full variable domain, completed using reference TRBV5-1 and TRBJ2-7, is KAGVTQTPRYLIKTRGQQVTLSCSPISGHRSVSWYQQTPGQGLQFLFEYFSETQRNKGNFPGRFSGRQFSNSRSEMNVSTLELGDSALYLCASSLAGRTGWYEQYFGPGTRLTVT.

The chain carries TRBV5-1 and TRBJ2-5, with TRBD2 matching 9 bases. J was trimmed by 5 bases and V by 4 bases; bases with no gene match: 9. The germline V gene encodes CDR1 SGHRS and CDR2 YFSETQ. The CDR3 is 15 amino acids. CDR3 sequence reads: CASSGGLAMWETQYF. The CDR3 DNA reads TGCGCCAGCAGCGGGGGACTAGCTATGTGGGAGACCCAGTACTTC.

This clone was recorded only once. J is TRBJ2-1 and V is TRBV29-1; TRBD2 matches at 10 bases. The CDR3 runs to 16 residues. Trimming at V came to 2 bases and at J to 3 bases, leaving 7 bases not matched to a gene. CDR1 is SQVTM and CDR2 is ANQGSEA in the germline V gene. The CDR3 region is CSVELAGAPLYNEQFF. CDR3 DNA sequence: TGCAGCGTTGAACTAGCGGGAGCTCCCCTCTACAATGAGCAGTTCTTC.

The rearrangement uses TRBV3-1 (or the pseudogene TRBV3-2) and TRBJ2-3; D is uncertain. The germline V gene has CDR1 LGHDT and CDR2 YNNKEL (reference sequence). There are 14 residues in the CDR3. V lost 0 bases and J 0 bases, leaving 4 bases between the germline ends. The CDR3: CASSQDTSTDTQYF. The CDR3 coding sequence is TGTGCCAGCAGCCAAGACACTAGCACAGATACGCAGTATTTT.

The table lists this clone with a few counts. The rearrangement uses TRBV7-8 and TRBJ1-6; D is unresolved. This CDR3 is built from 13 residues. CDR1 and CDR2 from the germline V gene are SGHVS and FQNEAQ. Trimming took 5 bases from V and 5 from J, leaving 7 bases between them. The CDR3, as DNA: TGTGCCAGCAGCGCGTCCCATAATTCACCCCTCCACTTT. Translated, it gives CASSASHNSPLHF.

The chain carries TRBV3-1 (or the pseudogene TRBV3-2) and TRBJ1-3; D might be TRBD1 (6 bases). This CDR3 is built from 12 residues. Trimming removed 3 bases from V and 7 bases from J, with 7 bases in between. CDR1 LGHDT and CDR2 YNNKEL come from the germline V gene (reference sequence). The CDR3 DNA reads TGTGCCAGCAGCCAGGGGGCCAACACCATATATTTT. It codes for CASSQGANTIYF.

The count of this clone is one. The chain combines TRBV5-5 with TRBJ1-4; D unresolved. The CDR3 length is 16 residues. CDR1 is SGHKS, CDR2 YYEKEE, per germline (reference sequence). V gave up 5 bases and J gave up 0 bases, with 14 bases separating them. The DNA for the CDR3 is TGTGCCAGCAGGCGGGTTTTAGTTGCAACTAATGAAAAACTGTTTTTT. This encodes CASRRVLVATNEKLFF.

This chain uses TRBV7-8 with TRBJ1-2; D ambiguous. V lost 0 bases and J lost 3, with 14 bases in between. The CDR3 has 16 amino acids. CDR1 and CDR2 (germline): SGHVS, FQNEAQ. CDR3 nucleotides: TGTGCCAGCAGCTTAGCAGGCGTCGACCGGGACTATGGCTACACCTTC. Its translation is CASSLAGVDRDYGYTF. Complete variable domain (other parts from reference TRBV7-8 and TRBJ1-2): GAGVSQSPRYKVAKRGQDVALRCDPISGHVSLFWYQQALGQGPEFLTYFQNEAQLDKSGLPSDRFFAERPEGSVSTLKIQRTQQEDSAVYLCASSLAGVDRDYGYTFGSGTRLTVV.

This chain uses TRBV19 with TRBJ1-2, with D uncertain. The V gene lost 7 bases and the J gene lost 0 bases, with 6 bases spanning the gap. Germline values: CDR1 LNHDA, CDR2 SQIVND (reference sequence). The CDR3 spans 12 residues. The CDR3 coding sequence is TGTGCCAGTAAAGACACTAACTATGGCTACACCTTC. This sequence encodes CASKDTNYGYTF.

This clone was seen once. This chain uses TRBV4-1 with TRBJ2-2; tentatively, D is TRBD1 (6 bases). The germline gives CDR1 MGHRA, CDR2 YSYEKL. Trimming cost V 3 bases and J 4 bases, with 12 bases left between them. This CDR3 contains 15 residues. In DNA, the CDR3 is TGCGCCAGCAGCCACCCTCCGGACAGCACCGGGGAGCTGTTTTTT. Residues: CASSHPPDSTGELFF.

The chain carries TRBV4-1 and TRBJ1-3; TRBD1 is a possible D gene (5 bases). This CDR3 is 17 amino acids long. V lost 1 base, J lost 0 bases, and 13 bases lay in between. CDR1 is MGHRA and CDR2 is YSYEKL in the germline V gene. CDR3 bases: TGCGCCAGCAGCCAAGTGGGGGGTACCGGCTCTGGAAACACCATATATTTT. As protein: CASSQVGGTGSGNTIYF.

This chain uses TRBV5-1 with TRBJ1-4; 9 bases fit TRBD1. CDR3 length: 19 residues. The V and J ends lost 4 bases and 0 bases, in that order; junction bases with no gene match: 13. Germline V gives CDR1 SGHRS, CDR2 YFSETQ. For the CDR3, the DNA is TGCGCCAGCAGCCCGCTGGCTACCGGGACAGGGACAACTAATGAAAAACTGTTTTTT. Protein product: CASSPLATGTGTTNEKLFF. The whole variable domain, remainder taken from reference TRBV5-1 and TRBJ1-4, is KAGVTQTPRYLIKTRGQQVTLSCSPISGHRSVSWYQQTPGQGLQFLFEYFSETQRNKGNFPGRFSGRQFSNSRSEMNVSTLELGDSALYLCASSPLATGTGTTNEKLFFGSGTQLSVL.

The rearrangement links TRBV4-1 to TRBJ1-5; a weak D match, TRBD1 (5 bases). The CDR3 runs 19 residues. The V end lost 0 bases, the J end lost 0 bases, and 18 bases lay between the germline ends. CDR1 and CDR2 (germline): MGHRA, YSYEKL. Written as DNA, the CDR3 is TGCGCCAGCAGCCAAGATATAAACAAAGGGGCCTATAGCAATCAGCCCCAGCATTTT. It specifies CASSQDINKGAYSNQPQHF.